A single sample gave rise to the 3 T cell receptor beta chains below, sequenced in a study of T cells in Graves' hyperthyroidism and ophthalmopathy. Using RNA transcripts as the source, TCR beta CDR3 regions were amplified. When the TCR CDR3 underwent first-round RT-PCR, the HTBI primer set was used. TCRdb reprocessed the multiplex PCR reads with MiXCR, giving one entry per CDR3 protein. The profile shows about 210,000 distinct CDR3 sequences, 17% of them singletons. What was sequenced was blood. These receptors originate from a man aged 50 to 60 with Graves' hyperthyroidism.

This clonotype came up many times. The chain recombines TRBV3-1 with TRBJ2-1; D is unclear. This CDR3 has 16 residues. The V gene's germline CDR1 is LGHDT and CDR2 YNNKEL (reference sequence). Deletions cut 4 bases from V and 4 bases from J, with 17 bases between. CDR3 sequence reads: CASSRLDRAPYNEQFF. The CDR3 DNA follows: TGTGCCAGCAGCCGACTGGACCGTGCCCCTTACAATGAGCAGTTCTTC.

Many counts were recorded for this clonotype. The chain is built from TRBV20-1 and TRBJ2-5; 8 positions match TRBD1. J lost 5 bases, V lost 6 bases, and 8 bases had no gene match. This CDR3 is built from 13 residues. The germline CDR1 and CDR2 sequences are DFQATT and SNEGSKA (reference sequence). CDR3 sequence reads: CSAGQGAMETQYF. As DNA, the CDR3 is TGCAGTGCAGGGCAGGGGGCGATGGAGACCCAGTACTTC.

The CDR3 loop reads CASSLMGRSSYNEQFF. CDR3 nucleotide sequence: TGTGCCAGCAGCTTAATGGGAAGGAGCTCCTACAATGAGCAGTTCTTC. This chain connects TRBV7-3 to TRBJ2-1; no definite D call. The CDR3 runs to 16 residues. Germline-derived CDR1 and CDR2 are SGHTA and FQGTGA. Deletions cut 1 base from V and 0 bases from J, with 10 bases between. The full variable domain, its missing parts supplied by reference TRBV7-3 and TRBJ2-1, is GAGVSQTPSNKVTEKGKYVELRCDPISGHTALYWYRQSLGQGPEFLIYFQGTGAADDSGLPNDRFFAVRPEGSVSTLKIQRTERGDSAVYLCASSLMGRSSYNEQFFGPGTRLTVL.